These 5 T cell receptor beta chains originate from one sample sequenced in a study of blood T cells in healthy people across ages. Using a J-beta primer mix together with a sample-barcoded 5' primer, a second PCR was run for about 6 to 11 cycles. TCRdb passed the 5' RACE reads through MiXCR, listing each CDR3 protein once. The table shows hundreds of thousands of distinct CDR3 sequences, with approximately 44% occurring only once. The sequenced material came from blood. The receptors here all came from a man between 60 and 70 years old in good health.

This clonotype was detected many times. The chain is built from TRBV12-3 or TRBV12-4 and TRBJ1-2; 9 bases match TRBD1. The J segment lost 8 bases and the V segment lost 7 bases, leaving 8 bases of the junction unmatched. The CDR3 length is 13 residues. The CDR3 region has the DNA TGTGCCAGCATTCCCGGGACAGGGAGGGGCTACACCTTC. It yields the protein CASIPGTGRGYTF.

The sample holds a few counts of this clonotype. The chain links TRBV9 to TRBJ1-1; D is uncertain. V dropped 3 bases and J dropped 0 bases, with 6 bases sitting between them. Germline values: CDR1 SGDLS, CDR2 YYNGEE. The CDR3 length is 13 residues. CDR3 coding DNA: TGTGCCAGCAGCGCACGGCTGAACACTGAAGCTTTCTTT. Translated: CASSARLNTEAFF.

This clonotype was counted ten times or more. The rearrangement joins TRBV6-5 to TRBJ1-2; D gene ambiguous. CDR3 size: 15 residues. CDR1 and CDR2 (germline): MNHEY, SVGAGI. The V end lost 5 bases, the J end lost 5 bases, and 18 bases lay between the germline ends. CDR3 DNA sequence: TGTGCCAGCAGTCAAGAAGTTAGGGTAGCTTATGGCTACACCTTC. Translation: CASSQEVRVAYGYTF.

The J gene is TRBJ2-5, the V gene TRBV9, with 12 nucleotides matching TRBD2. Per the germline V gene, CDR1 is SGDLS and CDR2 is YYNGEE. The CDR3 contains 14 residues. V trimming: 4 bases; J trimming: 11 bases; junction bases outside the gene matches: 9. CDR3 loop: CASSSRLAGVEQYF. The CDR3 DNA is TGTGCCAGCAGCTCCCGACTAGCGGGGGTTGAGCAGTACTTC.

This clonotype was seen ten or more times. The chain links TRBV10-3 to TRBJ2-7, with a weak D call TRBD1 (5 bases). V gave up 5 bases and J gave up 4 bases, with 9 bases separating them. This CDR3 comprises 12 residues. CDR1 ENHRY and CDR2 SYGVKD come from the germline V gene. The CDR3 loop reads CAISPGMYEQYF. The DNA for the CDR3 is TGTGCCATCAGTCCAGGGATGTACGAGCAGTACTTC.